This T cell receptor beta chain was obtained from a study of blood T cell repertoires in COVID-19. Across the study: Sources were T cells, B-cell-depleted T cells, or PBMCs; the material itself was cDNA or gDNA.

Profiled with immunoSEQ multiplex PCR; TCRdb holds only in-frame clones, not every one. The repertoire holds roughly 190,000 clones, around nine tenths seen once, with 0.5% to 0.55% in the top ten. Material: peripheral blood. The TCR comes from a man aged 50 to 60 with acute or convalescent COVID-19.

For the CDR3, the DNA is TGTGCCAGCAGGCAAGGGGGGGCGGGTGAAAAACTGTTTTTT. This encodes CASRQGGAGEKLFF. The gene calls are TRBV28 and TRBJ1-4; maybe TRBD1 (6 bases). CDR3 length: 14 residues. Looked up from germline, CDR1 is MDHEN and CDR2 is SYDVKM. V was shortened by 6 bases and J by 7 bases, with 15 bases between the two germline ends. Variable domain in full (rest from reference TRBV28 and TRBJ1-4): DVKVTQSSRYLVKRTGEKVFLECVQDMDHENMFWYRQDPGLGLRLIYFSYDVKMKEKGDIPEGYSVSREKKERFSLILESASTNQTSMYLCASRQGGAGEKLFFGSGTQLSVL.